These 21 T cell receptor beta chains share one sample of origin, sequenced in a study of T cells in Graves' hyperthyroidism and ophthalmopathy. Amplification targeted TCR beta CDR3 regions from RNA transcripts. First-round RT-PCR with HTBI primers amplified the TCR CDR3 region. In TCRdb, the multiplex PCR reads were re-called with MiXCR into one record per CDR3 protein. The sample holds 300,000 to 500,000 distinct CDR3 sequences; more than 12% are singletons and the top ten take 30% to 35%. Sequenced input: blood. These receptors came from a woman younger than 45 with Graves' hyperthyroidism.

The chain is built from TRBV5-1 and TRBJ1-1; TRBD1 matches at 11 bases. The CDR3 totals 15 residues. Trimming took 4 bases from V and 4 from J; bases not matched to a gene: 6. In germline, CDR1 is SGHRS, CDR2 YFSETQ. The CDR3 sequence: CASSTGQGATTEAFF. The CDR3 coding sequence is TGCGCCAGCAGCACAGGACAGGGGGCGACCACTGAAGCTTTCTTT.

This clonotype was observed many times. The chain is built from TRBV7-3 and TRBJ2-5, with D possibly TRBD2 on 6 matching bases. Trimming removed 5 bases at V and 5 bases at J, with 12 bases between. The length of the CDR3 is 13 residues. From germline, CDR1 is SGHTA and CDR2 FQGTGA. The CDR3 sequence: CASSPGTRETQYF. CDR3 nucleotide sequence: TGTGCCAGCAGCCCGGGGACTCGGGAGACCCAGTACTTC.

The sample holds many counts of this clonotype. The chain couples TRBV28 to TRBJ2-6; D is uncertain. The CDR3 is 15 amino acids. Germline assignment: CDR1 MDHEN and CDR2 SYDVKM. Trimming took off 5 bases at V and 0 bases at J, with 8 bases between the two ends. The CDR3: CASSPQASGANVLTF. In nucleotides, the CDR3 is TGTGCCAGCAGTCCGCAGGCCTCTGGGGCCAACGTCCTGACTTTC.

This clonotype was detected ten times or more. The chain combines TRBV28 with TRBJ2-5, with 9 bases fitting TRBD1. V was clipped by 3 bases and J by 3 bases; unmatched bases: 2. CDR3 size: 14 residues. Germline values: CDR1 MDHEN, CDR2 SYDVKM. CDR3 region: CASSFTGGEETQYF. CDR3 nucleotides: TGTGCCAGCAGTTTTACAGGGGGCGAAGAGACCCAGTACTTC.

The chain is built from TRBV20-1 and TRBJ2-5, with 10 nucleotides matching TRBD2. The CDR3 consists of 16 residues. The germline V gene has CDR1 DFQATT and CDR2 SNEGSKA (reference sequence). J was trimmed by 5 bases and V by 0 bases; bases with no gene match: 9. Here the CDR3 reads CSARDLSGRAGETQYF. Written as DNA, the CDR3 is TGCAGTGCTAGAGATCTGAGCGGGAGGGCAGGGGAGACCCAGTACTTC.

At least ten counts were recorded for this clonotype. The chain employs TRBV7-9 and TRBJ2-7; tentatively, D is TRBD1 (6 bases). Trimming left V 5 bases short and J 0 bases short, with 11 bases between. CDR3 length: 14 residues. CDR1 SEHNR and CDR2 FQNEAQ come from the germline V gene (reference sequence). The CDR3 nucleotides read TGTGCCAGCAGCACCTCAGGGGTCTCCTACGAGCAGTACTTC. It specifies CASSTSGVSYEQYF. Combining the CDR3 with reference TRBV7-9 and TRBJ2-7 gives the whole variable domain DTGVSQNPRHKITKRGQNVTFRCDPISEHNRLYWYRQTLGQGPEFLTYFQNEAQLEKSRLLSDRFSAERPKGSFSTLEIQRTEQGDSAMYLCASSTSGVSYEQYFGPGTRLTVT.

The CDR3 here is CASSFLGLAVQETQYF. For the CDR3, the DNA is TGCGCCAGCAGCTTCCTGGGACTAGCGGTACAAGAGACCCAGTACTTC. The genes are TRBV5-1 and TRBJ2-5; 11 positions match TRBD2. J gave up 2 bases and V 2 bases, and 5 bases lay outside the gene matches. Germline CDR1 and CDR2: SGHRS and YFSETQ. The CDR3 loop spans 16 amino acids.

The chain links TRBV28 to TRBJ2-7, with a possible D match to TRBD1 (6 bases). Germline V CDR1 and CDR2: MDHEN, SYDVKM. The CDR3 loop spans 15 amino acids. V lost 6 bases to trimming and J lost 3 bases, with 18 bases between them. CDR3 DNA sequence: TGTGCCAGCAGGGCCCCGACAGGATCCCTCTACGAGCAGTACTTC. Translating it yields CASRAPTGSLYEQYF.

This chain uses TRBV5-1 with TRBJ2-7; 7 bases agree with TRBD2. CDR1 is SGHRS, CDR2 YFSETQ, per germline. This CDR3 has 15 residues. The junction had 6 bases not matched to a gene; V was cut back by 0 bases and J by 3 bases. CDR3 sequence (DNA): TGCGCCAGCAGCTTGGTGGGGACTAAAGACTACGAGCAGTACTTC. This sequence encodes CASSLVGTKDYEQYF.

The CDR3 here is CASSLWGAGNEKLFF. CDR3 DNA sequence: TGTGCCAGCAGTTTATGGGGGGCAGGTAATGAAAAACTGTTTTTT. The chain combines TRBV27 with TRBJ1-4; a weak D match, TRBD1 (6 bases). The germline V gene encodes CDR1 MNHEY and CDR2 SMNVEV (reference sequence). This CDR3 has 15 amino acids. V lost 1 base and J lost 4, with 10 bases in between.

This clonotype has a count of ten or more. The rearrangement links TRBV6-1 to TRBJ2-3, with a weak D call TRBD2 (6 bases). In germline, CDR1 is MNHNS, CDR2 SASEGT. V lost 4 bases and J 1 base, leaving 9 bases between the germline ends. CDR3 length: 14 amino acids. The CDR3: CASSVLARTDTQYF. In DNA form, the CDR3 reads TGTGCCAGCAGTGTTCTAGCGCGCACAGATACGCAGTATTTT.

This clonotype was counted between two and nine times. This chain links TRBV29-1 with TRBJ2-7; 9 bases agree with TRBD1. Trimming took 6 bases from V and 4 from J; bases not matched to a gene: 7. The CDR3 runs to 13 residues. The germline V gene encodes CDR1 SQVTM and CDR2 ANQGSEA. The CDR3 DNA reads as TGCAGCGTCCTCTGGACAGGGGAGTACGAGCAGTACTTC. Protein product: CSVLWTGEYEQYF.

This clonotype has at least ten counts. V is TRBV28 and J is TRBJ2-1, with 10 bases fitting TRBD2. Germline-derived CDR1 and CDR2 are MDHEN and SYDVKM. V lost 3 bases and J lost 4; bases outside the gene matches: 6. This CDR3 is built from 16 residues. The CDR3 spells CASSFVQAGGYNEQFF. As DNA, the CDR3 is TGTGCCAGCAGTTTTGTGCAAGCGGGAGGGTACAATGAGCAGTTCTTC.

J is TRBJ2-5 and V is TRBV7-6; D is tentatively TRBD1 or TRBD2 (5 bases each). Germline loops: CDR1 SGHVS, CDR2 FNYEAQ. The CDR3 sequence is 17 residues long. Trimming shortened V by 1 base and J by 2 bases, and 17 bases separated the two germline ends. CDR3 nucleotide sequence: TGTGCCAGCAGCTTAGGAGGGGTAATAAGGCCTCAAGAGACCCAGTACTTC. Translated, it gives CASSLGGVIRPQETQYF.

This clonotype has a handful of counts. The chain combines TRBV24-1 with TRBJ1-5; D is unresolved. This CDR3 region has 12 residues. The germline gives CDR1 KGHDR, CDR2 SFDVKD. The ends were cut back, 2 bases at V and 7 bases at J, with 5 bases in the middle. The CDR3, as DNA: TGTGCCACCAGTGATTCGCAGCAGCCCCAGCATTTT. Its protein product is CATSDSQQPQHF.

This clonotype came up a few times. This chain joins TRBV5-1 and TRBJ1-4; the D gene is possibly TRBD1 (5 bases). CDR3 length: 15 residues. In germline, CDR1 is SGHRS, CDR2 YFSETQ. V lost 7 bases, J lost 4 bases, and 17 bases lay in between. The CDR3 nucleotides are TGCGCCAGCTCGATACGTGGGACGGATAATGAAAAACTGTTTTTT. Its translation is CASSIRGTDNEKLFF.

This clonotype showed up just a few times. The J gene is TRBJ1-5, the V gene TRBV19, with D perhaps TRBD1 (5 bases). This CDR3 is 15 amino acids long. Germline loops: CDR1 LNHDA, CDR2 SQIVND (reference sequence). V was trimmed by 5 bases and J by 4 bases, leaving 15 bases between them. CDR3 nucleotides: TGTGCCAGTAGTGGCTCGGGACTGACTAATCAGCCCCAGCATTTT. Amino acids: CASSGSGLTNQPQHF.

This clonotype was detected many times. The chain links TRBV5-4 to TRBJ2-5; possible D gene TRBD1, 5 bases. Germline V gene data show CDR1 as SGHNT and CDR2 as YYREEE (reference sequence). The CDR3 is 16 residues long. The V and J ends lost 1 base and 5 bases respectively, with 18 bases between them. CDR3 in DNA: TGTGCCAGCAGCTTGTTTCCCGACAGTCCGAAGGAGACCCAGTACTTC. It specifies CASSLFPDSPKETQYF. The complete variable domain, with remaining parts taken from reference TRBV5-4 and TRBJ2-5, reads ETGVTQSPTHLIKTRGQQVTLRCSSQSGHNTVSWYQQALGQGPQFIFQYYREEENGRGNFPPRFSGLQFPNYSSELNVNALELDDSALYLCASSLFPDSPKETQYFGPGTRLLVL.

This chain joins TRBV9 and TRBJ2-1; 11 bases are shared with TRBD1. Germline V CDR1 and CDR2: SGDLS, YYNGEE. After removal of 4 bases from V and 10 bases from J, the junction contained 13 bases not matched to a gene. There are 16 residues in the CDR3. The CDR3 DNA sequence: TGTGCCAGCAGCCCCCGGGACAGGGGGGGAACCTACGAGCAGTTCTTC. Its translation: CASSPRDRGGTYEQFF.

This clonotype was recorded at least ten times. The rearrangement links TRBV5-6 to TRBJ2-7; D uncertain. V was trimmed by 2 bases and J by 3 bases, leaving 9 bases between them. CDR1 is SGHDT, CDR2 YYEEEE, per germline. This CDR3 region has 13 residues. CDR3 sequence (DNA): TGTGCCAGCAGCTTCTACGGACGCTACGAGCAGTACTTC. Encoded protein: CASSFYGRYEQYF.

This clonotype was observed a handful of times. This chain links TRBV7-9 with TRBJ2-5; a possible D gene is TRBD2 (6 bases). CDR1 is SEHNR, CDR2 FQNEAQ, per germline (reference sequence). This CDR3 region has 15 residues. V dropped 3 bases and J dropped 1 base, with 12 bases sitting between them. For the CDR3, the DNA is TGTGCCAGCAGCTTCGGCGGGATTATCCAAGAGACCCAGTACTTC. This sequence encodes CASSFGGIIQETQYF.